A selection of T cell receptor beta chains follows, all from one sample in a study of T cells in Graves' hyperthyroidism and ophthalmopathy. Via MiXCR, TCRdb re-called the multiplex PCR reads, giving one row per CDR3 protein. The sample has 690,000 or so distinct CDR3 sequences, roughly 20% seen once. Sequenced sample: blood. The receptors shown here come from a woman between 50 and 59 years old with Graves' hyperthyroidism that later progressed to Graves' ophthalmopathy. CDR3s leave out the opening cysteine and the closing phenylalanine or tryptophan. Each record gives: V gene, J gene, D gene, CDR3 protein. A D gene is named only where the DNA matches it firmly.

>TRBV20-1|TRBJ1-6|NA
SATGTRNSPLH
>TRBV5-1|TRBJ2-5|TRBD1
ASSDTGTGSKTQY
>TRBV6-1|TRBJ2-5|TRBD2
ASRLAGGPIETQY
>TRBV27|TRBJ1-1|TRBD1
ASSRQGRAEAF
>TRBV30|TRBJ2-7|NA
AWSVGRSEQY
>TRBV29-1|TRBJ1-2|NA
SVDPGSSSYT
>TRBV6-5|TRBJ1-2|NA
ASSYSPGAMGYT
>TRBV5-1|TRBJ2-1|TRBD1
ASSLAGTGIVNEQF
>TRBV15|TRBJ2-5|NA
ATSRDFNGETQY
>TRBV20-1|TRBJ1-1|TRBD1
SADRGQGNTEAF
>TRBV3-1|TRBJ2-5|TRBD1
ASSPSLGTGIRETQY
>TRBV29-1|TRBJ2-3|NA
SVARVSTDTQY
>TRBV2|TRBJ2-5|NA
ATQSTEGSQETQY
>TRBV9|TRBJ2-1|NA
ASSGFRHRLGQF
>TRBV20-1|TRBJ1-2|NA
SASGPLST
>TRBV4-1|TRBJ2-3|TRBD1
ASNDRGVTDTQY
>TRBV11-3|TRBJ2-2|NA
ASSLVPAGELF
>TRBV2|TRBJ2-3|NA
ASSVKRISTDTQY
>TRBV29-1|TRBJ1-2|NA
SVAPPGQNYGYT
>TRBV7-9|TRBJ2-7|NA
ASSLVAYEQY
>TRBV4-1|TRBJ2-2|NA
ASSRLRIEGELF
>TRBV19|TRBJ1-2|NA
ASSMGTAGLMWDGYT
>TRBV7-2|TRBJ2-3|TRBD2
ASSTRLAGLGADTQY
>TRBV20-1|TRBJ2-4|TRBD2
SAGGGNIQY
>TRBV5-5|TRBJ2-3|TRBD1
ASSLADRVDTDTQY
>TRBV30|TRBJ1-1|NA
AWSVRLNTEAF
>TRBV6-6|TRBJ1-2|NA
ASSYDFYGYT
>TRBV6-1|TRBJ1-5|NA
ASRVLRDSNQPQH
>TRBV4-2|TRBJ1-2|NA
ASSQEVPRHGYT
>TRBV7-2|TRBJ2-1|NA
ASSQGARSYNEQF
>TRBV18|TRBJ2-1|NA
ASSQSPAGAGNEQF
>TRBV7-9|TRBJ1-3|NA
ASSALGENPGNTIY
>TRBV7-9|TRBJ2-2|NA
ASSFPGVNTGELF
>TRBV11-3|TRBJ2-1|TRBD2
ASSLDGGRGGEQF
>TRBV2|TRBJ2-1|TRBD1
ASRHRGSYNEQF
>TRBV4-2|TRBJ1-1|NA
ASSQEAGSMNTEAF
>TRBV18|TRBJ1-1|NA
ASSPRDRSDTEAF
>TRBV19|TRBJ1-1|TRBD1
ASTPGQGRFEAF
>TRBV5-1|TRBJ1-1|TRBD1
ASSPGQVPFMNTEAF
>TRBV4-1|TRBJ1-5|TRBD1
ASSQNAGTDNQPQH
>TRBV7-9|TRBJ1-1|TRBD1
ASSLAGTGAEEAF
>TRBV2|TRBJ1-6|TRBD1
ASSLDRVASPLH
>TRBV24-1|TRBJ1-2|NA
ATSDGSSTYGYT
>TRBV2|TRBJ1-5|NA
ASSDSQRRNQPQH
>TRBV28|TRBJ1-2|NA
ASRAGIEGYT
>TRBV27|TRBJ1-5|TRBD1
ASSLNPGQGGDSNQPQH
>TRBV2|TRBJ1-5|NA
ASSEEYLNQPQH
>TRBV10-3|TRBJ1-2|NA
AISGRGGDYGYT
>TRBV11-2|TRBJ1-1|TRBD1
ASSFPQGMNTEAF
>TRBV7-9|TRBJ2-4|NA
ASSTDRLAHIQY
>TRBV6-5|TRBJ2-3|NA
ASSYSMDGGYTDTQY
>TRBV6-1|TRBJ1-1|TRBD1
ASDRVSNTEAF
>TRBV5-4|TRBJ1-2|NA
ASSPDPAGNYGYT